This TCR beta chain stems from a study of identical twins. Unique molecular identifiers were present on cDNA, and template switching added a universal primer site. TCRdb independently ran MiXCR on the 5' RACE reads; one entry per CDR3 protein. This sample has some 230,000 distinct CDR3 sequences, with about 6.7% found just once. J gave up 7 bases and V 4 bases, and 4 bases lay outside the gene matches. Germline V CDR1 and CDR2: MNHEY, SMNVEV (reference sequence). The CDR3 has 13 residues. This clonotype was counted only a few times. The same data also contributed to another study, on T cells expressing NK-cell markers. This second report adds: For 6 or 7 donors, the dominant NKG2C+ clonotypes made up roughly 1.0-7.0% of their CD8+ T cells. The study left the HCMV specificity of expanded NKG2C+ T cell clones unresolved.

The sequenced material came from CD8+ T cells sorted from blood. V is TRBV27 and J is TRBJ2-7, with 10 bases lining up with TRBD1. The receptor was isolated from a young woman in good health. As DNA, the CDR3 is TGTGCCAGCAGTTCGGACAGGGGGGATGAGCAGTACTTC. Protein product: CASSSDRGDEQYF.